This T cell receptor beta chain was identified during a study of low-dose radiotherapy and immunotherapy resistance in tumors. Study context: Cohort 1 got 0.5 Gy per fraction every 2 weeks, 6.5 Gy in total. Intravenous nivolumab 240 mg every two weeks plus ipilimumab 1 mg/kg every six weeks was given to patients. Cyclophosphamide went in intravenously at 200 mg/m2 every two weeks, one day before radiation and immunotherapy. With cycle 1 day 1 as the start, patients took oral aspirin 300 mg daily for four cycles.

This clonotype was seen only once. Alpha and beta chains were covered, as first-strand cDNA relied on TRAV- and TRBV-specific primers. TCRs underwent 20 PCR cycles of amplification with a constant-region primer and V-primer adapter. TCRdb re-called the reads with MiXCR, one entry per CDR3 protein. The data show 30,000 or so distinct CDR3 sequences, under 55% seen once. The CDR3 consists of 15 residues. From germline, CDR1 is SGHRS and CDR2 YFSETQ. V was cut by 4 bases and J by 1 base, with 12 bases left in between. Described time point: after trial treatment. Stated treatment: LDRT plus nivolumab, ipilimumab, low-dose cyclophosphamide and aspirin (RACIN trial).

V usage is TRBV5-1 and J usage is TRBJ2-4; a weak D match, TRBD1 (5 bases). The source material was PBMCs, sampled after low-dose radiotherapy plus immunotherapy. This clonotype originated in a male donor with gallbladder cancer. The CDR3 here is CASSPTTAAKNIQYF. The CDR3 DNA reads TGCGCCAGCAGCCCCACGACAGCCGCCAAAAACATTCAGTACTTC.